This T cell receptor (beta chain) originates from a study of T cell repertoires in ileal Crohn's disease. About the study: Biopsies of the neoterminal ileum at postoperative colonoscopy form M6 samples. Whole-study results and caveats: Within the first postoperative year, endoscopy came at median roughly 7.3 months.

Remarks on this clone: Its antigen is not known.

Time point given: neoterminal ileum biopsy at postoperative endoscopy, about 6 months after surgery. The CDR3 consists of 17 residues. Per the germline V gene, CDR1 is SGHRS and CDR2 is YFSETQ. Trimming took 3 bases from V and 5 from J, leaving 20 bases between them. Libraries were prepared by immunoSEQ multiplex PCR; TCRdb keeps only in-frame clonotypes and omits some of them. The repertoire holds over 8,500 clones, with approximately 72% as singletons. The J gene is TRBJ2-2, the V gene TRBV5-1, with D possibly TRBD2 on 5 matching bases. This clonotype was obtained from an adult with Crohn's disease. Source material: ileal tissue. The CDR3 sequence: CASSWSERATGTGELFF. DNA for the CDR3: TGCGCCAGCAGCTGGAGTGAGAGGGCGACGGGGACCGGGGAGCTGTTTTTT.